Shown below are 27 T cell receptor beta chains from a single sample sequenced in a study of T cell changes during pregnancy in multiple sclerosis. TCRdb's table, derived via immunoSEQ multiplex PCR, lists solely in-frame clones and lacks some. The sample includes 40,000 or so clones, more than 90% seen only once; the top ten take 5% to 6.5%. The sample here was CD8+ T cells from peripheral blood mononuclear cells, taken in the third trimester of pregnancy. These receptors were obtained from a female donor with multiple sclerosis, enrolled in a pregnancy study.

The rearrangement uses TRBV2 and TRBJ2-1, with a tentative D call TRBD2 (6 bases). Per the germline V gene, CDR1 is SNHLY and CDR2 is FYNNEI. This CDR3 has 13 amino acids. This CDR3 is CALKTRENNEQFF. Here the CDR3 DNA reads TGTGCACTGAAAACACGGGAGAACAATGAGCAGTTCTTC.

As concerns this clone: The same CDR3 can be traced to other DNA sequences in this sample. J is TRBJ1-2 and V is TRBV14; D not certain. The length of the CDR3 is 15 residues. The germline CDR1 and CDR2 sequences are SGHDN and FVKESK. The ends were cut back, 4 bases at V and 2 bases at J, with 14 bases in the middle. Here the CDR3 reads CASSPRYDFNYGYTF. DNA of the CDR3: TGTGCCAGCAGCCCCCGGTATGACTTCAACTATGGCTACACCTTC.

The rearrangement links TRBV7-9 to TRBJ2-1; the match to TRBD2 covers 7 bases. The CDR3 loop spans 17 amino acids. Trimming took 1 base from V and 4 from J; bases not matched to a gene: 10. Germline V lookup: CDR1 SEHNR, CDR2 FQNEAQ (reference sequence). The CDR3 region is CASSLEPGLPTYNEQFF. In DNA, the CDR3 is TGTGCCAGCAGCTTAGAGCCGGGACTACCCACTTACAATGAGCAGTTCTTC.

V gene TRBV27 combines with J gene TRBJ2-1; TRBD2 matches at 11 bases. Germline V gene sequence: CDR1 MNHEY, CDR2 SMNVEV (reference sequence). This CDR3 spans 14 amino acids. V was clipped by 10 bases and J by 7 bases; unmatched bases: 9. The CDR3 nucleotides are TGTGCCACCACCACCACTAGCGGGAGTAATGAGCAGTTCTTC. Translated: CATTTTSGSNEQFF.

J is TRBJ1-5 and V is TRBV9; D is uncertain. Trimming pared 3 bases from V and 1 base from J, leaving 8 bases between. From germline, CDR1 is SGDLS and CDR2 YYNGEE. CDR3 length: 14 residues. In nucleotides, the CDR3 is TGTGCCAGCAGCGCCGGGATCAGCAATCAGCCCCAGCATTTT. Translation: CASSAGISNQPQHF.

The J gene is TRBJ1-5, the V gene TRBV9; 9 bases are a match to TRBD1. The CDR3 is 14 residues long. V trimming: 4 bases; J trimming: 6 bases; junction bases outside the gene matches: 5. The germline gives CDR1 SGDLS, CDR2 YYNGEE. CDR3 loop: CASSPDRGFQPQHF. CDR3 in DNA: TGTGCCAGCAGCCCGGACAGGGGATTTCAGCCCCAGCATTTT.

The chain carries TRBV4-1 and TRBJ2-2; 8 nucleotides match TRBD2. Germline CDR1 and CDR2: MGHRA and YSYEKL. The CDR3 has 17 amino acids. J lost 0 bases, V lost 0 bases, and 3 bases had no gene match. The CDR3 DNA reads TGCGCCAGCAGCCAAGAACTAGCGGACGCGAACACCGGGGAGCTGTTTTTT. As protein: CASSQELADANTGELFF.

This chain connects TRBV4-1 to TRBJ2-7, with 12 positions matching TRBD1. V lost 4 bases, J lost 7 bases, and 11 bases stayed unmatched. The CDR3 has 16 residues. Germline V gives CDR1 MGHRA, CDR2 YSYEKL. CDR3 sequence: CASSPEGGTGGREQYF. CDR3 nucleotides: TGCGCCAGCAGCCCCGAGGGGGGGACAGGGGGCCGGGAGCAGTACTTC.

The V and J genes are TRBV4-1 and TRBJ2-5; no firm D call. Trimming left V 1 base short and J 5 bases short, with 14 bases between. CDR1 and CDR2 from the germline V gene are MGHRA and YSYEKL. The CDR3 runs to 15 residues. The CDR3 nucleotides are TGCGCCAGCAGCCAAGTAGAGCAGTCAGGCGAGACCCAGTACTTC. Translated, it gives CASSQVEQSGETQYF.

This clone has just one count. The CDR3 DNA reads TGTGCCAGCAGTAAATTCAGTATCCCGAGGGACACCGGGGAGCTGTTTTTT. Encoded protein: CASSKFSIPRDTGELFF. V is TRBV7-3 and J is TRBJ2-2; possible D gene TRBD2, 5 bases. CDR1 and CDR2 (germline): SGHTA, FQGTGA. V was shortened by 6 bases and J by 3 bases, with 20 bases between the two germline ends. CDR3 length: 17 residues.

This clone was detected once. Here the CDR3 DNA reads TGTGCCAGCAGTCTTTGGACAGAGACGAACACCGGGGAGCTGTTTTTT. Its translation is CASSLWTETNTGELFF. The chain carries TRBV27 and TRBJ2-2; tentative D call: TRBD1 (6 bases). The CDR3 runs 16 residues. The germline V gene encodes CDR1 MNHEY and CDR2 SMNVEV (reference sequence). Trimming took off 5 bases at V and 0 bases at J, with 13 bases between the two ends.

DNA for the CDR3: TGTGCCAGCAGTTACTCGGAGAACTATGGCTACACCTTC. Translated, it gives CASSYSENYGYTF. The chain combines TRBV6-5 with TRBJ1-2; D remains unclear. The germline V gene encodes CDR1 MNHEY and CDR2 SVGAGI. The CDR3 has 13 amino acids. V lost 0 bases and J 2 bases, leaving 4 bases between the germline ends.

The V gene is TRBV11-2, the J gene TRBJ2-2; TRBD2 might be the D (6 bases). Trimming removed 8 bases from V and 2 bases from J, with 15 bases in between. This CDR3 has 15 residues. Germline V gene data show CDR1 as SGHAT and CDR2 as FQNNGV. CDR3 protein: CASGDRTINTGELFF. In nucleotides, the CDR3 is TGTGCCAGCGGTGACCGGACTATTAACACCGGGGAGCTGTTTTTT.

This clone showed up just once. The gene calls are TRBV7-9 and TRBJ2-7, with D perhaps matching TRBD2 (5 bases). This CDR3 contains 14 residues. Trimming shortened V by 3 bases and J by 7 bases, and 16 bases separated the two germline ends. Germline loops: CDR1 SEHNR, CDR2 FQNEAQ (reference sequence). CDR3 residues: CASSFVLNSGEQYF. For the CDR3, the DNA is TGTGCCAGCAGCTTTGTTCTAAATTCGGGGGAGCAGTACTTC.

The V call is TRBV20-1, the J call TRBJ2-7, with D tentatively TRBD1 (5 bases). V was cut by 7 bases and J by 4 bases, with 8 bases left in between. This CDR3 spans 10 amino acids. CDR1 and CDR2 (germline): DFQATT, SNEGSKA (reference sequence). The DNA of the CDR3 is TGCAGTGTCGACAGTTACGAGCAGTACTTC. This gives the protein CSVDSYEQYF.

This rearrangement joins TRBV7-9 to TRBJ1-5; D is unresolved. Germline V lookup: CDR1 SEHNR, CDR2 FQNEAQ (reference sequence). V lost 1 base to trimming and J lost 7 bases, with 8 bases between them. The CDR3 spans 13 residues. The CDR3 region has the DNA TGTGCCAGCAGCTTAGGAAGTGGCCAGCCCCAGCATTTT. Translating it yields CASSLGSGQPQHF.

The V call is TRBV7-9, the J call TRBJ2-3, with TRBD1 as a possible D gene (7 bases). Germline CDR1 is SEHNR and CDR2 is FQNEAQ (reference sequence). CDR3 length equals 17 residues. Trimming shortened V by 5 bases and J by 0 bases, and 18 bases separated the two germline ends. CDR3 DNA: TGTGCCAGCAGCCCCAAGGGGGCGGGACCGAGCACAGATACGCAGTATTTT. Its translation: CASSPKGAGPSTDTQYF. The full variable domain, rest sourced from reference TRBV7-9 and TRBJ2-3, is DTGVSQNPRHKITKRGQNVTFRCDPISEHNRLYWYRQTLGQGPEFLTYFQNEAQLEKSRLLSDRFSAERPKGSFSTLEIQRTEQGDSAMYLCASSPKGAGPSTDTQYFGPGTRLTVL.

The chain employs TRBV5-1 and TRBJ2-2; 9 bases fit TRBD2. In germline, CDR1 is SGHRS, CDR2 YFSETQ. The CDR3 has 17 amino acids. The V and J ends lost 4 bases and 0 bases, in that order; junction bases with no gene match: 7. Written as DNA, the CDR3 is TGCGCCAGCAGCCTGACTAGCGGAGATCCGAACACCGGGGAGCTGTTTTTT. It is translated as CASSLTSGDPNTGELFF.

The chain recombines TRBV30 with TRBJ2-7; TRBD2 might be the D (5 bases). Deletions cut 8 bases from V and 0 bases from J, with 20 bases between. Germline loops: CDR1 GTSNPN, CDR2 SVGIG (reference sequence). The CDR3 spans 15 residues. The CDR3: CAGAPLSGSSYEQYF. CDR3 coding DNA: TGTGCCGGAGCCCCCCTGAGCGGCAGCTCCTACGAGCAGTACTTC.

This clone came up once. The CDR3 is CASSYSVVEPGELFF. The CDR3 nucleotides read TGTGCCAGCAGTTACTCGGTAGTCGAGCCCGGGGAGCTGTTTTTT. This chain links TRBV6-5 with TRBJ2-2; D ambiguous. The CDR3 runs to 15 residues. Trimming removed 0 bases at V and 6 bases at J, with 11 bases between. The germline V gene has CDR1 MNHEY and CDR2 SVGAGI.

This rearrangement joins TRBV4-1 to TRBJ1-4, with D possibly matching TRBD1 (6 bases). CDR1 is MGHRA, CDR2 YSYEKL, per germline. There are 15 residues in the CDR3. V was clipped by 1 base and J by 11 bases, with 17 bases between them. The CDR3 here is CASSQVSGGEKKLFF. The CDR3 DNA reads TGCGCCAGCAGCCAAGTCTCTGGGGGCGAGAAGAAACTGTTTTTT.

The chain links TRBV7-9 to TRBJ2-2, with TRBD2 matching 8 bases. The trim removed 11 bases at V and 6 bases at J, leaving 14 bases unmatched. This CDR3 has 15 amino acids. Per germline, CDR1 SEHNR and CDR2 FQNEAQ (reference sequence). DNA for the CDR3: TGTGCCCACGTAGTTCCTGGACTAGCTTCCGGGGAGCTGTTTTTT. Amino acid sequence: CAHVVPGLASGELFF.

The rearrangement links TRBV10-3 to TRBJ2-1, with no clear D. The germline CDR1 and CDR2 sequences are ENHRY and SYGVKD. The CDR3 spans 12 residues. V lost 2 bases to trimming and J lost 7 bases, with 6 bases between them. CDR3 amino acids: CAISEANNEQFF. In nucleotides, the CDR3 is TGTGCCATCAGTGAGGCTAATAATGAGCAGTTCTTC.

The chain has TRBV19 and TRBJ2-5, with 12 bases lining up with TRBD2. CDR3 length: 19 residues. Losses at the gene ends were 4 bases for V and 4 bases for J; bases not matched to a gene: 16. Germline V CDR1 and CDR2: LNHDA, SQIVND (reference sequence). This chain's CDR3 is CASSSLAGGPTTNRETQYF. The CDR3 nucleotides read TGTGCCAGTAGTAGTCTAGCGGGAGGGCCAACCACAAATCGAGAGACCCAGTACTTC.

The chain carries TRBV28 and TRBJ2-1, with 7 bases matching TRBD2. The V segment lost 2 bases and the J segment 2 bases; nucleotides outside the gene matches: 3. Germline-derived CDR1 and CDR2 are MDHEN and SYDVKM. This CDR3 contains 15 residues. The CDR3 sequence is CASSLGGGAYNEQFF. In DNA, the CDR3 is TGTGCCAGCAGTTTAGGGGGAGGGGCCTACAATGAGCAGTTCTTC.

This clone is a singleton in its sample. This sequence joins TRBV15 and TRBJ1-1, with 9 bases that match TRBD1. The germline gives CDR1 LNHNV, CDR2 YYDKDF (reference sequence). V gave up 8 bases and J gave up 5 bases; unmatched junction bases: 6. The CDR3 has 13 amino acids. CDR3 protein: CATLRQGETEAFF. The CDR3 bases are TGTGCCACCTTAAGACAGGGGGAGACTGAAGCTTTCTTT.

The V call is TRBV28, the J call TRBJ2-1; 9 bases align to TRBD2. The V segment lost 4 bases and the J segment 7 bases; nucleotides outside the gene matches: 8. Germline-derived CDR1 and CDR2 are MDHEN and SYDVKM. The CDR3 is made up of 15 amino acids. CDR3 residues: CASSSIAGVGNEQFF. CDR3 DNA: TGTGCCAGCAGTTCCATAGCGGGAGTGGGAAATGAGCAGTTCTTC. Drawing the rest from reference TRBV28 and TRBJ2-1, the complete variable domain is DVKVTQSSRYLVKRTGEKVFLECVQDMDHENMFWYRQDPGLGLRLIYFSYDVKMKEKGDIPEGYSVSREKKERFSLILESASTNQTSMYLCASSSIAGVGNEQFFGPGTRLTVL.